The 8 T cell receptor beta chains below all came from one sample that was sequenced in a study of radiotherapy plus CTLA-4 blockade in lung cancer. This table comes from immunoSEQ multiplex PCR, and its TCRdb copy is limited to in-frame clones, with some not included. The sample has more than 90,000 clones, almost 90% seen once. The source was peripheral blood, collected from a patient treated with radiotherapy plus ipilimumab. All receptors derive from a human donor with non-small cell lung cancer that progressed on radiotherapy plus ipilimumab.

In regard to this clone: Additional DNA sequences in this sample encode the identical CDR3. V usage is TRBV5-6 and J usage is TRBJ2-3, with D unclear. Germline V gene sequence: CDR1 SGHDT, CDR2 YYEEEE. The V gene lost 0 bases and the J gene lost 0 bases, with 11 bases spanning the gap. This CDR3 has 16 amino acids. CDR3 nucleotides: TGTGCCAGCAGCTTGGGGGGTGGCCTTAGCACAGATACGCAGTATTTT. Translating it yields CASSLGGGLSTDTQYF.

This rearrangement joins TRBV19 to TRBJ2-7; TRBD2 agrees at 10 bases. V gave up 3 bases and J gave up 6 bases; unmatched junction bases: 11. Germline assignment: CDR1 LNHDA and CDR2 SQIVND (reference sequence). The length of the CDR3 is 16 residues. The CDR3 DNA reads as TGTGCCAGTAGTATTTCAGGACTAGCGGTGAGTGGCGAGCAGTACTTC. As protein: CASSISGLAVSGEQYF.

The sample holds a few counts of this clone. The J gene is TRBJ2-5, the V gene TRBV18; D is undetermined. The CDR3 has 12 amino acids. V was clipped by 2 bases and J by 5 bases, with 6 bases between them. Germline CDR1 reads KGHSH; CDR2 reads LQKENI. CDR3 sequence (DNA): TGTGCCAGCTCACCAACTGAGGAGACCCAGTACTTC. It encodes CASSPTEETQYF.

The genes are TRBV5-1 and TRBJ2-7; perhaps TRBD1 as D (7 bases). Germline CDR1 and CDR2: SGHRS and YFSETQ. V gave up 7 bases and J gave up 0 bases, with 11 bases separating them. The CDR3 runs 13 residues. This CDR3 is CASRGTASYEQYF. The DNA for the CDR3 is TGCGCCAGCCGCGGGACAGCCTCCTACGAGCAGTACTTC.

V and J are TRBV6-1 and TRBJ1-5, with D hard to call. CDR1 is MNHNS and CDR2 is SASEGT in the germline V gene. Between the trimmed V and J ends, which lost 2 bases and 7 bases, there was a span of 12 bases. This CDR3 has 14 residues. The CDR3 DNA reads as TGTGCCAGCAGTGAATTGATCCCTGGCCAGCCCCAGCATTTT. This sequence encodes CASSELIPGQPQHF.

This chain connects TRBV7-3 to TRBJ1-1, with TRBD1 as a possible D gene (5 bases). The germline CDR1 and CDR2 sequences are SGHTA and FQGTGA. Trimming stripped 7 bases from V and 2 bases from J, with 11 bases between. The CDR3 consists of 13 residues. This CDR3 is CASTKGVNTEAFF. CDR3 coding DNA: TGTGCCAGCACCAAAGGGGTAAACACTGAAGCTTTCTTT.

This chain connects TRBV29-1 to TRBJ2-5; 7 bases align to TRBD1. There are 12 residues in the CDR3. From germline, CDR1 is SQVTM and CDR2 ANQGSEA. V shed 6 bases and J 1 base; nucleotides not matched to a gene: 2. Here the CDR3 DNA reads TGCAGCGTAACAGGGGCCCAAGAGACCCAGTACTTC. The encoded protein is CSVTGAQETQYF.

The gene calls are TRBV27 and TRBJ1-1; unclear D gene. Germline CDR1 and CDR2: MNHEY and SMNVEV (reference sequence). Trimming stripped 6 bases from V and 4 bases from J, with 15 bases between. CDR3 size: 14 residues. CDR3 protein: CASSLMKRGTEAFF. The CDR3 DNA reads as TGTGCCAGCAGCCTGATGAAGAGAGGCACTGAAGCTTTCTTT.